Only one count was recorded for the clone carrying this T cell receptor beta chain. Antigen specificity is unknown. Sequencing libraries made from TCR beta cDNA carried unique molecular identifiers. TCRdb reanalysed the PCR reads using MiXCR and keeps one entry per CDR3 protein. The sample comprises hundreds of thousands of distinct CDR3 sequences, 25% to 30% of which are singletons, and approximately 0.55% rests with the top ten. This sample is drawn from a study of post-analysis software for immune sequencing data. Whole-study results and caveats: TRBV5-6, TRBV5-1 and TRBV20-1 were among roughly 5 TRBV segments more frequent in patients than controls.

This CDR3 has 12 residues. Deletions cut 6 bases from V and 2 bases from J, with 8 bases between. Looked up from germline, CDR1 is MRHNA and CDR2 is SNTAGT. The chain is built from TRBV6-4 and TRBJ2-7; no definite D call. This clonotype was sampled from a girl aged 5-17 years with multiple sclerosis. The sequencing input was blood. The CDR3 spells CASRPQAYEQYF. In DNA form, the CDR3 reads TGTGCCAGCAGGCCGCAGGCCTACGAGCAGTACTTC.